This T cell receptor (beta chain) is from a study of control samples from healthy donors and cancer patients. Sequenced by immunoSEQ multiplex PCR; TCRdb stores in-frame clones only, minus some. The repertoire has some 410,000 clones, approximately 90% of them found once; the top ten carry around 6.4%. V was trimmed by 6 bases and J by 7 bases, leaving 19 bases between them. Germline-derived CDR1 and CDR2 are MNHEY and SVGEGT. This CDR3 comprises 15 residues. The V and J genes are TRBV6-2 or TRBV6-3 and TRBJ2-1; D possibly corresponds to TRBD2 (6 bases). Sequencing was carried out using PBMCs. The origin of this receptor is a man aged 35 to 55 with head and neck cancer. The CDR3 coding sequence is TGTGCCAGCAGCCACCGGGGGACGGGGAGGAATGAGCAGTTCTTC. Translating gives CASSHRGTGRNEQFF.